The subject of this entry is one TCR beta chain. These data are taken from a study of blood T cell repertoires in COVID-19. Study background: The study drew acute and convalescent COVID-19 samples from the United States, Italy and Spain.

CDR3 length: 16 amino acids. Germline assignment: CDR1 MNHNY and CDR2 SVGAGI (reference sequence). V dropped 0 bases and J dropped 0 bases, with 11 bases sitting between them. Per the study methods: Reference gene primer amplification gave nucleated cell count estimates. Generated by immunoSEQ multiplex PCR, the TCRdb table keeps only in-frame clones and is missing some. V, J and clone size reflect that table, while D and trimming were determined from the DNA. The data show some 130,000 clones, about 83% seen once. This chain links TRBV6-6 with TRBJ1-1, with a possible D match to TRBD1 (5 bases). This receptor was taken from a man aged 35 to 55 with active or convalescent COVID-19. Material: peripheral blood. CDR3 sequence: CASSYSGGGLNTEAFF. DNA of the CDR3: TGTGCCAGCAGTTACTCGGGGGGGGGACTGAACACTGAAGCTTTCTTT.